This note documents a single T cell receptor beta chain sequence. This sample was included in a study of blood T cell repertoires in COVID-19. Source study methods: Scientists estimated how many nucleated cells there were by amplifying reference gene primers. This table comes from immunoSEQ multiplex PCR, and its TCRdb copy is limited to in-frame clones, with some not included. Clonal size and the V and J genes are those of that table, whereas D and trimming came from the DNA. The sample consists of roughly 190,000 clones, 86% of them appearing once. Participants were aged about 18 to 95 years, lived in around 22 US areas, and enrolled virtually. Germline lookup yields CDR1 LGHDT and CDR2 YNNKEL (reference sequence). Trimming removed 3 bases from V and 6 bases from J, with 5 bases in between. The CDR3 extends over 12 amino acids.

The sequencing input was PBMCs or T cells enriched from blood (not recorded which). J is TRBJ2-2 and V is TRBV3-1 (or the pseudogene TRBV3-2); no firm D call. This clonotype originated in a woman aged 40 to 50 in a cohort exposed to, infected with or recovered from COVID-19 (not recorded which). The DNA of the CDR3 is TGTGCCAGCAGCCAGGCTTCCGGGGAGCTGTTTTTT. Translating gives CASSQASGELFF.